This T cell receptor beta chain was observed in a study of regulatory T cells in long-lasting Graves disease. Study findings and constraints: Gene preferences differed: TRBV28, TRBJ1-2, TRBJ2-5 in persistent cases.

Time point noted: persistent/refractory GD, antithyroid drugs over 5 years with positive TRAb. Extracted PBMC RNA gave rise to the TCR library. American Thyroid Association guidelines served as the basis for diagnosing Graves' disease. Approximately 9 milliliters of peripheral blood went into EDTA tubes. Regarding this clonotype: Its antigen remains unidentified. A junction boundary mismatches the germline segment, possibly from a read error.

Germline-derived CDR1 and CDR2 are MNHNS and SASEGT. The CDR3 has 14 residues. The authors built TCR beta libraries using iRepertoire HTBI primers and Arm-PCR of CDR3 regions. TCRdb reanalysed the multiplex PCR reads using MiXCR and keeps one entry per CDR3 protein. The sample contains some 280,000 distinct CDR3 sequences, around 23% of which appear only once. V and J are TRBV6-1 and TRBJ1-5, with D possibly matching TRBD1 (5 bases). This sequence was found in a female donor with Graves disease. This material consisted of peripheral blood mononuclear cells (PBMCs), taken when the disease was refractory, from a patient treated with antithyroid drugs. CDR3 protein: CVSSVFVGDQPQHF. The CDR3 DNA reads TGTGTCAGCAGTGTGTTTGTGGGGGATCAGCCCCAGCATTTT.